This passage covers 4 T cell receptor beta chains from one sample sequenced in a study of blood T cell repertoires in COVID-19 (TCRdb year 2020). The library was prepared using the immunoSEQ multiplex PCR assay. TCRdb holds this immuneACCESS table with in-frame rearrangements only. Some clones are missing; in checked studies, unresolved V genes explain under half, and the rest has no known cause. The sample yields around 300,000 clones; 89% were counted once. The top ten hold 1.7% of the sample. Sequencing was carried out using PBMCs or T cells enriched from blood (not recorded which). These TCRs come from a woman in her 40s who had recovered from COVID-19.

The V call is TRBV19, the J call TRBJ2-3, with D maybe TRBD2 (5 bases). CDR1 and CDR2 (germline): LNHDA, SQIVND (reference sequence). Trimming left V 10 bases short and J 1 base short, with 9 bases between. The CDR3 length is 12 residues. The CDR3 loop reads CATARGTDTQYF. The CDR3 nucleotides read TGTGCCACGGCGAGGGGCACAGATACGCAGTATTTT.

This chain connects TRBV3-1 (or the pseudogene TRBV3-2) to TRBJ2-5; maybe TRBD1 (5 bases). CDR1 is LGHDT and CDR2 is YNNKEL in the germline V gene (reference sequence). The CDR3 is 16 residues long. V was trimmed by 1 base and J by 1 base, leaving 13 bases between them. CDR3 amino acids: CASSQVLDRVQETQYF. CDR3 coding DNA: TGTGCCAGCAGCCAAGTATTAGACAGAGTCCAAGAGACCCAGTACTTC.

V and J are TRBV25-1 and TRBJ1-3; TRBD1 matches 8 bases. Trimming removed 3 bases from V and 4 bases from J; junction bases left unmatched: 5. The CDR3 has 15 amino acids. CDR1 and CDR2 from the germline V gene are MGHDK and SYGVNS. CDR3 amino acids: CASSDQRTGGNTIYF. The CDR3 region has the DNA TGTGCCAGCAGTGACCAACGGACAGGGGGAAACACCATATATTTT.

The chain has TRBV7-2 and TRBJ2-1, with 8 bases matching TRBD1. The V and J ends lost 5 bases and 5 bases, in that order; junction bases with no gene match: 5. The CDR3 is 14 residues long. CDR1 is SGHTA and CDR2 is FQGNSA in the germline V gene. CDR3 loop: CASSLRGPNNEQFF. In nucleotides, the CDR3 is TGTGCCAGCAGCCTCAGGGGGCCCAACAATGAGCAGTTCTTC.